Sequencing of this TCR beta chain was carried out in a study of PD-1 blockade in classical Hodgkin lymphoma. Study in general: Once every 2 weeks, patients received intravenous nivolumab at 3 mg/kg. Overall study findings and caveats: Whereas CD4+ TCR diversity had risen significantly by C4D1, CD8+ TCR diversity had not. Baseline diversity was lower in partial responders and progressors than complete responders. Why repertoires differed is undefined; disease activity or prior therapy possibly contributed.

Here immunoSEQ multiplex PCR was the method, and the copy in TCRdb shows in-frame clones only, minus some. This sample has about 26,000 clones; 86% occur once, and the top ten carry about 2.7%. The CDR3 consists of 16 residues. Germline values: CDR1 SGHRS, CDR2 YFSETQ. Trimming removed 3 bases at V and 8 bases at J, with 20 bases between. Of note for this clone: The target antigen is unknown.

Relapse after autologous stem cell transplantation occurred in every patient, and brentuximab vedotin exposure varied. The receptor comes from a human donor with classical Hodgkin lymphoma. This chain joins TRBV5-1 and TRBJ1-4; tentatively, D is TRBD1 (6 bases). The sample was peripheral blood mononuclear cells (PBMCs), taken at baseline. The CDR3 DNA follows: TGCGCCAGCAGCTCGTCCCGGGGGGCAGAACGAGAAAAACTGTTTTTT. Its translation is CASSSSRGAEREKLFF.